A single sample is the source of the 15 T cell receptor beta chains below, sequenced in a study of identical twins. TCRdb passed the 5' RACE reads through MiXCR, listing each CDR3 protein once. Seen here are around 490,000 distinct CDR3 sequences, about 16% observed once, and the top ten hold around 0.4%. This sample also appeared in a second study, on yellow fever vaccine responses in identical twins.

The sample was CD4+ T cells sorted from blood. The receptors were sampled from a woman aged 18-29 years in good health.

This clonotype occurred a few times. The chain couples TRBV2 to TRBJ2-4; no reliable D call. CDR3 size: 14 residues. Trimming took off 7 bases at V and 4 bases at J, with 14 bases between the two ends. From germline, CDR1 is SNHLY and CDR2 FYNNEI. CDR3 nucleotides: TGTGCCAGCAACAAAGTGGGCCCAAAAAACATTCAGTACTTC. It yields the protein CASNKVGPKNIQYF.

The chain employs TRBV5-1 and TRBJ2-1, with 9 bases matching TRBD2. There are 15 residues in the CDR3. V shed 1 base, J shed 4 bases, and the junction held 3 bases outside the gene matches. CDR1 and CDR2 from the germline V gene are SGHRS and YFSETQ. The CDR3 here is CASSLLAGDYNEQFF. The CDR3 nucleotides read TGCGCCAGCAGCTTGTTAGCGGGGGATTACAATGAGCAGTTCTTC.

This clonotype was seen a few times. The chain carries TRBV10-3 and TRBJ1-5; 8 nucleotides align to TRBD1. The V gene end was trimmed by 4 bases and the J gene end by 3 bases; junction bases not matched to a gene: 2. CDR1 is ENHRY, CDR2 SYGVKD, per germline. The CDR3 runs to 14 residues. The CDR3 bases are TGTGCCATCAGTGGGACAGGGTTCAATCAGCCCCAGCATTTT. It is translated as CAISGTGFNQPQHF.

The chain links TRBV4-1 to TRBJ2-2; 7 nucleotides align to TRBD1. There are 16 residues in the CDR3. Germline assignment: CDR1 MGHRA and CDR2 YSYEKL. The ends lost 2 bases at V and 4 bases at J; junction bases unmatched: 7. Written as DNA, the CDR3 is TGCGCCAGCAGCCAACACCCGACAGGGCTCACCGGGGAGCTGTTTTTT. It encodes CASSQHPTGLTGELFF.

This clonotype has a count of ten or more. The chain recombines TRBV10-3 with TRBJ2-7; no clear D. The germline V gene encodes CDR1 ENHRY and CDR2 SYGVKD. Trimming took off 3 bases at V and 2 bases at J, with 11 bases between the two ends. This CDR3 comprises 14 residues. CDR3 nucleotides: TGTGCCATCAGTGATCGCGGCACTACCTACGAGCAGTACTTC. Residues: CAISDRGTTYEQYF.

The V call is TRBV25-1, the J call TRBJ2-5; D is unclear. The CDR3 length is 13 residues. Germline V lookup: CDR1 MGHDK, CDR2 SYGVNS. V lost 2 bases and J 1 base, leaving 5 bases between the germline ends. The DNA for the CDR3 is TGTGCCAGCAGTGAAACAGTCCAAGAGACCCAGTACTTC. Translating it yields CASSETVQETQYF.

The chain employs TRBV11-2 and TRBJ2-3, with TRBD2 matching 9 bases. This CDR3 region has 18 residues. Germline CDR1 is SGHAT and CDR2 is FQNNGV. J gave up 2 bases and V 5 bases, and 14 bases lay outside the gene matches. This CDR3 reads CASSRRVASGEFTDTQYF. The CDR3 nucleotides are TGTGCCAGCAGCCGTAGAGTCGCTAGCGGGGAATTCACAGATACGCAGTATTTT.

This clonotype is a singleton in its sample. V and J are TRBV20-1 and TRBJ2-1, with D maybe TRBD2 (6 bases). CDR1 DFQATT and CDR2 SNEGSKA come from the germline V gene (reference sequence). The CDR3 runs 13 residues. Between the trimmed V and J ends, which lost 6 bases and 9 bases, there was a span of 18 bases. The CDR3 sequence: CSARGVSPSEQFF. The CDR3 DNA reads TGCAGTGCCCGCGGGGTCTCCCCGAGTGAGCAGTTCTTC.

The J gene is TRBJ1-1, the V gene TRBV29-1; D perhaps matches TRBD1 (6 bases). Trimming removed 6 bases at V and 0 bases at J, with 11 bases between. In germline, CDR1 is SQVTM, CDR2 ANQGSEA. This CDR3 is 13 amino acids long. Here the CDR3 DNA reads TGCAGCGTCCAGGGGAAAATGAACACTGAAGCTTTCTTT. Translation: CSVQGKMNTEAFF.

J is TRBJ2-5 and V is TRBV3-1; 9 nucleotides agree with TRBD2. Germline loops: CDR1 LGHDT, CDR2 YNNKEL (reference sequence). The CDR3 loop spans 16 amino acids. Trimming removed 2 bases from V and 5 bases from J; junction bases left unmatched: 9. Written as DNA, the CDR3 is TGTGCCAGCAGCCAATGGGGCGGGGGGGCCCTCGAGACCCAGTACTTC. Protein product: CASSQWGGGALETQYF.

V usage is TRBV6-1 and J usage is TRBJ1-1; the D is unclear. V shed 8 bases and J shed 1 base, with 14 bases lying between them. The CDR3 length is 14 residues. Germline values: CDR1 MNHNS, CDR2 SASEGT. The CDR3 sequence is CASSHRTENTEAFF. The DNA of the CDR3 is TGTGCCAGCTCACATCGGACGGAGAACACTGAAGCTTTCTTT.

The table lists this clonotype with a few counts. V is TRBV5-1 and J is TRBJ2-1, with 13 bases fitting TRBD2. The germline V gene has CDR1 SGHRS and CDR2 YFSETQ. Trimming at V came to 0 bases and at J to 7 bases, leaving 4 bases not matched to a gene. The CDR3 extends over 16 amino acids. DNA of the CDR3: TGCGCCAGCAGCTTGGGGGGGACTAGCGGGATAAATGAGCAGTTCTTC. Translated: CASSLGGTSGINEQFF.

The chain carries TRBV20-1 and TRBJ2-7; 8 positions agree with TRBD2. This CDR3 comprises 15 residues. Germline V gene lookup returns CDR1 DFQATT and CDR2 SNEGSKA (reference sequence). V was pared by 1 base and J by 3 bases, with 8 bases of the junction left unmatched. The CDR3 region has the DNA TGCAGTGCTAGAGTGGCAGCGGGAGTCGACTACGAGCAGTACTTC. Translated: CSARVAAGVDYEQYF.

A few counts support this clonotype. This chain uses TRBV9 with TRBJ2-1; 7 bases map to TRBD2. Germline CDR1 and CDR2: SGDLS and YYNGEE. V lost 0 bases and J lost 3; bases outside the gene matches: 3. The CDR3 loop spans 15 amino acids. CDR3 protein: CASSVVGGYYNEQFF. As DNA, the CDR3 is TGTGCCAGCAGCGTAGTGGGAGGGTACTACAATGAGCAGTTCTTC.

This clonotype has a handful of counts. The chain joins TRBV12-5 to TRBJ1-2, with a tentative D call TRBD1 (5 bases). This CDR3 spans 14 amino acids. V was shortened by 5 bases and J by 3 bases, with 13 bases between the two germline ends. In germline, CDR1 is LGHNT, CDR2 FRNRAP. CDR3 in DNA: TGTGCTAGTGGTCCCCCCTCGGGGCACTATGGCTACACCTTC. Amino acid sequence: CASGPPSGHYGYTF.